A single sample is the source of the 28 T cell receptor beta chains below, sequenced in a study of cytomegalovirus exposure and HLA in healthy donors. Use of 60 Vbeta and 13 Jbeta primers characterized the PCR. Using immunoSEQ multiplex PCR, the repertoire was profiled, and TCRdb retains in-frame clones only, with some absent. The sample shows 100,000 to 150,000 clones, about 80% of them seen only once. The sequenced sample was PBMCs. Receptors originate from a middle-aged woman in good health and CMV-seronegative.

The rearrangement links TRBV28 to TRBJ2-7; D unresolved. The V end lost 3 bases, the J end lost 4 bases, and 10 bases lay between the germline ends. Germline CDR1 is MDHEN and CDR2 is SYDVKM. The CDR3 covers 13 residues. CDR3 coding DNA: TGTGCCAGCAGTTTCCCCCTAGGATACGAGCAGTACTTC. Translated: CASSFPLGYEQYF.

V is TRBV4-1 and J is TRBJ1-6; D unclear. CDR1 and CDR2 from the germline V gene are MGHRA and YSYEKL. The V end lost 3 bases, the J end lost 5 bases, and 14 bases lay between the germline ends. This CDR3 comprises 16 residues. The CDR3 region is CASSHLGREDNSPLHF. In DNA, the CDR3 is TGCGCCAGCAGCCACCTAGGACGGGAGGATAATTCACCCCTCCACTTT.

In its sample, this clone was seen once. V usage is TRBV10-2 and J usage is TRBJ1-6; 7 bases are a match to TRBD1. Unmatched junction bases numbered 7, after V lost 6 bases and J lost 2 bases. The CDR3 is made up of 16 amino acids. Germline values: CDR1 WSHSY, CDR2 SAAADI. CDR3 DNA: TGCGCCAGCAGGCCCGTCAGGGGGGCCTATAATTCACCCCTCCACTTT. Translated, it gives CASRPVRGAYNSPLHF.

The V call is TRBV11-2, the J call TRBJ2-2; TRBD2 aligns across 12 bases. The CDR3 has 16 amino acids. In germline, CDR1 is SGHAT, CDR2 FQNNGV. The J segment lost 4 bases and the V segment lost 4 bases, leaving 4 bases of the junction unmatched. In nucleotides, the CDR3 is TGTGCCAGCAGCTCCCTAGCGGGAGGGACCACCGGGGAGCTGTTTTTT. Residues: CASSSLAGGTTGELFF.

The V and J genes are TRBV5-1 and TRBJ1-2; 10 bases match TRBD1. The germline V gene encodes CDR1 SGHRS and CDR2 YFSETQ. The CDR3 sequence is 15 residues long. Losses at the gene ends were 4 bases for V and 0 bases for J; bases not matched to a gene: 3. This chain's CDR3 is CASSGGTGANYGYTF. Here the CDR3 DNA reads TGCGCCAGCAGCGGGGGGACAGGGGCTAACTATGGCTACACCTTC.

This clone was observed a few times. The V and J genes are TRBV7-2 and TRBJ2-5; D uncertain. Trimming removed 2 bases from V and 5 bases from J, with 12 bases in between. The CDR3 loop spans 14 amino acids. The V gene's germline CDR1 is SGHTA and CDR2 FQGNSA. CDR3 sequence: CASSLRSVGETQYF. CDR3 nucleotide sequence: TGTGCCAGCAGCTTAAGGAGCGTTGGCGAGACCCAGTACTTC.

V is TRBV9 and J is TRBJ1-1; D gene unclear. Trimming took 1 base from V and 8 from J, leaving 15 bases between them. The V gene's germline CDR1 is SGDLS and CDR2 YYNGEE. The CDR3 has 14 residues. In DNA, the CDR3 is TGTGCCAGCAGCGTAATTGCGGGTCTGAGGGAAGCTTTCTTT. Translation: CASSVIAGLREAFF.

This chain uses TRBV29-1 with TRBJ1-1; possibly TRBD1 for D (6 bases). This CDR3 spans 13 amino acids. CDR1 and CDR2 (germline): SQVTM, ANQGSEA. Trimming cost V 1 base and J 11 bases, with 17 bases left between them. The CDR3 coding sequence is TGCAGCGTTGAAGTTCCCGGCAGGGGAGAGGCTTTCTTT. Protein sequence: CSVEVPGRGEAFF.

The gene calls are TRBV29-1 and TRBJ1-6, with a tentative D call TRBD1 (6 bases). The V end was cut by 4 bases, the J end by 9 bases, with 13 bases between. CDR1 SQVTM and CDR2 ANQGSEA come from the germline V gene. This CDR3 spans 13 amino acids. Here the CDR3 reads CSVGGGRGSPLHF. CDR3 in DNA: TGCAGCGTTGGGGGGGGGCGCGGTTCACCCCTCCACTTT.

The CDR3 DNA is TGTGCCAGCAGCTTAACTAGCAGCACAGATACGCAGTATTTT. It encodes CASSLTSSTDTQYF. V gene TRBV7-3 combines with J gene TRBJ2-3; D unclear. The CDR3 is 14 amino acids. The germline V gene encodes CDR1 SGHTA and CDR2 FQGTGA. The V end lost 0 bases, the J end lost 0 bases, and 4 bases lay between the germline ends.

The V gene is TRBV19, the J gene TRBJ1-5, with TRBD1 matching 9 bases. V shed 8 bases and J 3 bases; nucleotides not matched to a gene: 5. CDR3 length equals 14 residues. From germline, CDR1 is LNHDA and CDR2 SQIVND (reference sequence). The DNA for the CDR3 is TGTGCCAGTCAGAGGGACAGGGCCAATCAGCCCCAGCATTTT. Translated, it gives CASQRDRANQPQHF.

This clone came up once. This chain's CDR3 is CASSPNLDRGHEQYF. The CDR3 nucleotides read TGTGCCAGTAGTCCGAACCTAGACAGGGGCCACGAGCAGTACTTC. This chain links TRBV19 with TRBJ2-7; TRBD1 matches 8 bases. There are 15 residues in the CDR3. The J segment lost 5 bases and the V segment lost 5 bases, leaving 11 bases of the junction unmatched. Per germline, CDR1 LNHDA and CDR2 SQIVND (reference sequence).

The chain is built from TRBV28 and TRBJ2-5; 8 bases map to TRBD1. Per germline, CDR1 MDHEN and CDR2 SYDVKM. V was pared by 6 bases and J by 5 bases, with 17 bases of the junction left unmatched. This CDR3 spans 17 amino acids. The CDR3 DNA is TGTGCCAGCAGCTGGGGACTGCGGAGGGGGGACAGGGAGACCCAGTACTTC. Translating gives CASSWGLRRGDRETQYF.

This chain uses TRBV7-9 with TRBJ1-3; D is unresolved. V gave up 1 base and J gave up 0 bases, with 13 bases separating them. Germline CDR1 reads SEHNR; CDR2 reads FQNEAQ (reference sequence). The CDR3 is 17 residues long. In DNA form, the CDR3 reads TGTGCCAGCAGCTTAGGAGAGCGTCCCTTCTCTGGAAACACCATATATTTT. This encodes CASSLGERPFSGNTIYF. Filled out from reference TRBV7-9 and TRBJ1-3, the complete variable domain reads DTGVSQNPRHKITKRGQNVTFRCDPISEHNRLYWYRQTLGQGPEFLTYFQNEAQLEKSRLLSDRFSAERPKGSFSTLEIQRTEQGDSAMYLCASSLGERPFSGNTIYFGEGSWLTVV.

This clone appeared a few times. The chain couples TRBV6-5 to TRBJ1-1, with TRBD1 as a possible D gene (5 bases). This CDR3 has 14 residues. The V and J ends lost 6 bases and 1 base respectively, with 12 bases between them. Germline CDR1 MNHEY, CDR2 SVGAGI. CDR3: CASSRDFPNTEAFF. The CDR3 DNA follows: TGTGCCAGCAGCCGGGACTTTCCGAACACTGAAGCTTTCTTT.

The V gene is TRBV19, the J gene TRBJ1-3; D is unresolved. The CDR3 spans 17 residues. The germline V gene encodes CDR1 LNHDA and CDR2 SQIVND (reference sequence). Trimming took 7 bases from V and 4 from J, leaving 23 bases between them. CDR3 residues: CASTLNGETVTGNTIYF. CDR3 sequence (DNA): TGTGCCAGTACCCTAAACGGGGAAACAGTGACAGGAAACACCATATATTTT.

The V gene is TRBV6-1, the J gene TRBJ1-1, with D unresolved. The V gene's germline CDR1 is MNHNS and CDR2 SASEGT. The germline V and J ends were trimmed by 2 bases and 3 bases, with 10 bases remaining between them. This CDR3 has 14 residues. CDR3 protein: CASSERGKDTEAFF. DNA for the CDR3: TGTGCCAGCAGTGAACGGGGTAAGGACACTGAAGCTTTCTTT.

The chain uses TRBV9 and TRBJ2-5, with D perhaps TRBD1 (6 bases). This CDR3 region has 16 residues. The germline V gene encodes CDR1 SGDLS and CDR2 YYNGEE. V was clipped by 0 bases and J by 5 bases, with 17 bases between them. CDR3 sequence reads: CASSVGTGLPGETQYF. The CDR3 nucleotides are TGTGCCAGCAGCGTAGGAACAGGGTTGCCTGGGGAGACCCAGTACTTC.

The genes are TRBV19 and TRBJ1-1, with D perhaps TRBD1 (5 bases). CDR1 is LNHDA and CDR2 is SQIVND in the germline V gene (reference sequence). The CDR3 has 17 residues. Trimming left V 5 bases short and J 0 bases short, with 19 bases between. CDR3 sequence (DNA): TGTGCCAGTAGTCCCTCCCGTCGGGGGATCATGAACACTGAAGCTTTCTTT. Translation: CASSPSRRGIMNTEAFF. The variable domain in full, with the rest retrieved from reference TRBV19 and TRBJ1-1, is DGGITQSPKYLFRKEGQNVTLSCEQNLNHDAMYWYRQDPGQGLRLIYYSQIVNDFQKGDIAEGYSVSREKKESFPLTVTSAQKNPTAFYLCASSPSRRGIMNTEAFFGQGTRLTVV.

In this sample, this clone turned up a few times. The chain has TRBV29-1 and TRBJ1-2, with 8 positions matching TRBD1. CDR1 is SQVTM and CDR2 is ANQGSEA in the germline V gene. After removal of 4 bases from V and 0 bases from J, the junction contained 7 bases not matched to a gene. This CDR3 contains 15 residues. The CDR3 bases are TGCAGCGTTGCCGACAGGGGAGGGACTAACTATGGCTACACCTTC. Protein sequence: CSVADRGGTNYGYTF.

The chain employs TRBV29-1 and TRBJ2-2; TRBD2 might be the D (7 bases). CDR3 length: 14 amino acids. Germline lookup yields CDR1 SQVTM and CDR2 ANQGSEA. V shed 3 bases and J shed 4 bases, with 12 bases lying between them. The chain's CDR3 is CSVEAGAGTGELFF. The CDR3 DNA sequence: TGCAGCGTTGAGGCGGGGGCGGGCACCGGGGAGCTGTTTTTT.

V and J are TRBV6-6 and TRBJ2-7; 10 nucleotides agree with TRBD1. CDR1 and CDR2 from the germline V gene are MNHNY and SVGAGI (reference sequence). The CDR3 is 15 amino acids. The V and J ends lost 5 bases and 3 bases, in that order; junction bases with no gene match: 7. The CDR3 nucleotides read TGTGCCAGCAGTAACCGGGACAGGGGAGACTACGAGCAGTACTTC. It is translated as CASSNRDRGDYEQYF.

The chain is built from TRBV10-3 and TRBJ1-1; no clear D gene. Germline V lookup: CDR1 ENHRY, CDR2 SYGVKD. This CDR3 contains 11 residues. V dropped 7 bases and J dropped 1 base, with 4 bases sitting between them. The CDR3 spells CAIKQNTEAFF. The CDR3, as DNA: TGTGCCATCAAACAGAACACTGAAGCTTTCTTT.

V is TRBV9 and J is TRBJ2-6; a possible D gene is TRBD2 (6 bases). V lost 0 bases and J lost 1, with 14 bases in between. This CDR3 has 18 residues. CDR1 and CDR2 from the germline V gene are SGDLS and YYNGEE. As DNA, the CDR3 is TGTGCCAGCAGCGTAGCGGAGGGTTACACGTCTGGGGCCAACGTCCTGACTTTC. Its protein is CASSVAEGYTSGANVLTF.

The chain carries TRBV9 and TRBJ2-1; TRBD2 matches at 12 bases. Trimming cost V 3 bases and J 1 base; bases outside gene matches: 5. The germline V gene encodes CDR1 SGDLS and CDR2 YYNGEE. The CDR3 is 17 residues long. The CDR3 DNA reads as TGTGCCAGCAGCGACTCTAGCGGGAGGGCGTCCTACAATGAGCAGTTCTTC. This gives the protein CASSDSSGRASYNEQFF.

V and J are TRBV29-1 and TRBJ2-7; the match to TRBD2 covers 9 bases. Germline V CDR1 and CDR2: SQVTM, ANQGSEA. J was trimmed by 1 base and V by 2 bases; bases with no gene match: 15. This CDR3 spans 18 amino acids. The CDR3 coding sequence is TGCAGCGTTGAACTGCGCGGGTGGCGGGAGGGCCCTTCCTACGAGCAGTACTTC. Its protein product is CSVELRGWREGPSYEQYF.

The chain couples TRBV2 to TRBJ2-1; D possibly corresponds to TRBD1 (5 bases). The V gene lost 3 bases and the J gene lost 3 bases, with 12 bases spanning the gap. Germline CDR1 reads SNHLY; CDR2 reads FYNNEI. CDR3 length: 15 amino acids. The CDR3 protein is CASSEGPPLYNEQFF. The CDR3 nucleotides read TGTGCCAGCAGTGAGGGGCCACCGCTCTACAATGAGCAGTTCTTC. The complete variable domain, with remaining parts taken from reference TRBV2 and TRBJ2-1, reads EPEVTQTPSHQVTQMGQEVILRCVPISNHLYFYWYRQILGQKVEFLVSFYNNEISEKSEIFDDQFSVERPDGSNFTLKIRSTKLEDSAMYFCASSEGPPLYNEQFFGPGTRLTVL.

The chain has TRBV27 and TRBJ2-5; 8 positions match TRBD2. CDR1 is MNHEY, CDR2 SMNVEV, per germline (reference sequence). The length of the CDR3 is 15 residues. With V trimmed by 3 bases and J by 5 bases, 8 bases remained unmatched. The CDR3 DNA sequence: TGTGCCAGCAGTTTCGGGACTAGTTTCGACGAGACCCAGTACTTC. It codes for CASSFGTSFDETQYF.